Listed here are 14 T cell receptor beta chains from one sample, sequenced in a study of control samples from healthy donors and cancer patients. Libraries were prepared by immunoSEQ multiplex PCR; TCRdb keeps only in-frame clonotypes and omits some of them. The sample's table shows fewer than 200,000 clones. Material: blood. These receptors were collected from a woman in her 30s in good health.

The rearrangement links TRBV11-3 to TRBJ2-1, with TRBD2 matching over 11 bases. Germline V gene data show CDR1 as SGHNT and CDR2 as YENEEA. After removal of 1 base from V and 7 bases from J, the junction contained 0 bases not matched to a gene. This CDR3 is 14 amino acids long. The CDR3 spells CASSLGTSGNEQFF. The CDR3 DNA sequence: TGTGCCAGCAGCTTAGGGACTAGCGGGAATGAGCAGTTCTTC.

CDR3 residues: CASSQDSWGDGGNTIYF. CDR3 nucleotide sequence: TGCGCCAGCAGCCAAGACAGCTGGGGGGACGGTGGAAACACCATATATTTT. This chain connects TRBV4-1 to TRBJ1-3; maybe TRBD1 (5 bases). Germline values: CDR1 MGHRA, CDR2 YSYEKL. This CDR3 is built from 17 residues. With 0 bases removed from V and 3 bases from J, the gap between germline ends came to 15 bases.

Concerning this clone: One end of the junction fails to match germline, which may point to a read error. The rearrangement joins TRBV3-1 (or the pseudogene TRBV3-2) to TRBJ1-5, with D unresolved. The V gene's germline CDR1 is LGHDT and CDR2 YNNKEL (reference sequence). CDR3 length: 12 amino acids. As DNA, the CDR3 is TGTGCCAGCAGCGAAGAAAATCAGCCCCAGCATTTT. Translated, it gives CASSEENQPQHF.

The chain carries TRBV6-5 and TRBJ1-5; a weak D match, TRBD1 (6 bases). Trimming removed 6 bases from V and 2 bases from J, with 11 bases in between. Germline V lookup: CDR1 MNHEY, CDR2 SVGAGI. This CDR3 is 14 amino acids long. The DNA of the CDR3 is TGTGCCAGCAGCCTTTCAGGGGGCAATCAGCCCCAGCATTTT. This encodes CASSLSGGNQPQHF.

The chain joins TRBV19 to TRBJ1-2, with D possibly being TRBD1 (6 bases). Per germline, CDR1 LNHDA and CDR2 SQIVND (reference sequence). There are 15 residues in the CDR3. V gave up 0 bases and J gave up 8 bases, with 16 bases separating them. The CDR3: CASSIDFTSGDGYTF. CDR3 coding DNA: TGTGCCAGTAGTATAGATTTTACCTCAGGGGACGGCTACACCTTC.

Here the CDR3 reads CASSLGQTPYEQYF. The CDR3 DNA is TGTGCCAGCAGCTTGGGACAGACTCCCTACGAGCAGTACTTC. The chain combines TRBV7-9 with TRBJ2-7, with 7 positions matching TRBD1. J gave up 2 bases and V 3 bases, and 4 bases lay outside the gene matches. CDR1 and CDR2 from the germline V gene are SEHNR and FQNEAQ (reference sequence). The CDR3 spans 14 residues.

This rearrangement joins TRBV12-3 or TRBV12-4 to TRBJ1-3; possibly TRBD1 for D (6 bases). The CDR3 covers 13 residues. V shed 3 bases and J shed 4 bases, with 7 bases lying between them. The DNA for the CDR3 is TGTGCCAGCAGTTTGACAGGCGGAAACACCATATATTTT. Its protein product is CASSLTGGNTIYF.

This chain connects TRBV7-2 to TRBJ1-1; D remains ambiguous. Trimming removed 5 bases from V and 0 bases from J, with 19 bases in between. The CDR3 runs 17 residues. Germline V CDR1 and CDR2: SGHTA, FQGNSA. CDR3: CASSPPASYIMNTEAFF. CDR3 bases: TGTGCCAGCAGCCCACCTGCAAGCTACATCATGAACACTGAAGCTTTCTTT.

This chain uses TRBV5-1 with TRBJ2-2, with D unclear. Germline CDR1 SGHRS, CDR2 YFSETQ. V lost 0 bases to trimming and J lost 1 base, with 4 bases between them. This CDR3 has 14 amino acids. This CDR3 reads CASSLDGNTGELFF. CDR3 bases: TGCGCCAGCAGCTTGGATGGGAACACCGGGGAGCTGTTTTTT.

The rearrangement uses TRBV2 and TRBJ1-3; D may be TRBD1 (5 bases). This CDR3 comprises 14 residues. Per germline, CDR1 SNHLY and CDR2 FYNNEI. The V end lost 8 bases, the J end lost 8 bases, and 19 bases lay between the germline ends. Written as DNA, the CDR3 is TGTGCCAGCTATTCGGCCAGGGAGAAGGACACCATATATTTT. Protein sequence: CASYSAREKDTIYF.

The chain recombines TRBV19 with TRBJ1-5; D is unresolved. The CDR3 contains 16 residues. Germline V gene sequence: CDR1 LNHDA, CDR2 SQIVND (reference sequence). The V end was cut by 3 bases, the J end by 7 bases, with 19 bases between. CDR3 in amino acids: CASSMPEPHSQQPQHF. CDR3 coding DNA: TGTGCCAGTAGTATGCCAGAGCCCCACTCCCAGCAGCCCCAGCATTTT.

DNA for the CDR3: TGTGCCAGTAGTATTCAGAACTCGAGATCACCCCTCCACTTT. Its translation: CASSIQNSRSPLHF. The J gene is TRBJ1-6, the V gene TRBV19; D not resolved. Trimming took 3 bases from V and 10 from J, leaving 13 bases between them. Germline V gene data show CDR1 as LNHDA and CDR2 as SQIVND (reference sequence). The CDR3 has 14 amino acids. The full variable domain, rest sourced from reference TRBV19 and TRBJ1-6, is DGGITQSPKYLFRKEGQNVTLSCEQNLNHDAMYWYRQDPGQGLRLIYYSQIVNDFQKGDIAEGYSVSREKKESFPLTVTSAQKNPTAFYLCASSIQNSRSPLHFGNGTRLTVT.

This chain joins TRBV3-1 (or the pseudogene TRBV3-2) and TRBJ2-3; 12 positions match TRBD2. This CDR3 region has 16 residues. The V segment lost 4 bases and the J segment 6 bases; nucleotides outside the gene matches: 8. Germline CDR1 and CDR2: LGHDT and YNNKEL (reference sequence). The CDR3 DNA sequence: TGTGCCAGCAGCCTAAGGCTAGCGGGGGGGGTGGATACGCAGTATTTT. The encoded protein is CASSLRLAGGVDTQYF.

The chain employs TRBV24-1 and TRBJ1-2, with D perhaps TRBD1 (6 bases). The CDR3 totals 17 residues. Trimming left V 4 bases short and J 2 bases short, with 19 bases between. The V gene's germline CDR1 is KGHDR and CDR2 SFDVKD. The CDR3 DNA reads TGTGCCACCAGTGACTCGAGGGGGGGGCGCAGGAACTATGGCTACACCTTC. It codes for CATSDSRGGRRNYGYTF.